Listed below are T cell receptor beta chains from one sample, sequenced in a study of blood T cell repertoires in COVID-19. Profiled with immunoSEQ multiplex PCR; TCRdb holds only in-frame clones, not every one. This table holds 250,000 or so clones, approximately 86% found once. Sequenced: peripheral blood. These receptors all stem from a man between 40 and 49 years old with active or convalescent COVID-19. Both conserved end residues are part of each CDR3. The D gene is left open where the match is weak. Expanded clones get a size class; other rows say once, few or many, or leave the size out.

D	length	V	size	J	CDR3	DNA
NA	14	TRBV7-9	NA	TRBJ2-1	CASSPGLFNNEQFF	TGTGCCAGCAGCCCTGGACTGTTTAACAATGAGCAGTTCTTC
NA	15	TRBV7-9	NA	TRBJ2-7	CASSLGGGLPYEQYF	TGTGCCAGCAGCTTAGGAGGCGGACTGCCTTACGAGCAGTACTTC
NA	14	TRBV9	NA	TRBJ2-3	CASSVTTSTDTQYF	TGTGCCAGCAGCGTGACAACTAGCACAGATACGCAGTATTTT
NA	13	TRBV11-2	NA	TRBJ1-5	CASSLESDLAQHF	TGTGCCAGCAGCTTAGAGTCCGACCTAGCCCAGCATTTT
NA	13	TRBV5-5	once	TRBJ1-6	CASSQNGDSPLHF	TGTGCCAGCAGCCAGAACGGGGATTCACCCCTCCACTTT
TRBD2	13	TRBV19	NA	TRBJ2-3	CASGLADTDTQYF	TGTGCCAGCGGACTAGCGGACACAGATACGCAGTATTTT
TRBD1	16	TRBV19	NA	TRBJ2-4	CASFCEGTGGANIQYF	TGTGCCAGTTTCTGTGAGGGGACAGGGGGCGCGAACATTCAGTACTTC
TRBD2	15	TRBV19	NA	TRBJ2-1	CASSITSGGINEQFF	TGTGCCAGTAGTATCACTAGCGGGGGGATCAATGAGCAGTTCTTC
NA	17	TRBV5-1	NA	TRBJ1-4	CASSLAAGQFKGEKLFF	TGCGCCAGCAGCTTGGCCGCCGGTCAATTTAAGGGGGAAAAACTGTTTTTT
NA	15	TRBV5-1	NA	TRBJ1-1	CASSSGGVMNTEAFF	TGCGCCAGCAGCTCCGGCGGAGTTATGAACACTGAAGCTTTCTTT
TRBD1	11	TRBV28	NA	TRBJ1-2	CATGTDYGYTF	TGTGCCACCGGGACAGACTATGGCTACACCTTC
TRBD1	16	TRBV3-1/TRBV3-2	NA	TRBJ1-3	CASSPGQGNGGNTIYF	TGTGCCAGCAGCCCGGGACAGGGGAATGGAGGAAACACCATATATTTT
NA	13	TRBV12-3/TRBV12-4	NA	TRBJ1-1	CAIEIPGQAKAFF	TGTGCCATCGAGATACCGGGACAAGCTAAAGCTTTCTTT
NA	10	TRBV7-9	NA	TRBJ1-2	CASSGDSYTF	TGTGCCAGCAGTGGGGACAGCTACACCTTC
NA	13	TRBV11-3	NA	TRBJ1-2	CASSLGAIYGYTF	TGTGCCAGCAGCTTAGGGGCAATCTATGGCTACACCTTC
NA	19	TRBV12-2	NA	TRBJ2-2	CASRLVCAGGPENTGELFF	TGTGCAAGTCGCTTAGTTTGTGCGGGGGGGCCGGAGAACACCGGGGAGCTGTTTTTT
NA	13	TRBV29-1	NA	TRBJ1-1	CSVVVGVNTEAFF	TGCAGCGTTGTAGTAGGGGTGAACACTGAAGCTTTCTTT
TRBD1	17	TRBV4-1	NA	TRBJ1-5	CASSQVFPGQGTQPQHF	TGCGCCAGCAGCCAAGTTTTCCCGGGACAGGGTACTCAGCCCCAGCATTTT